One T cell receptor (beta chain) is described in this entry. Authors' processing steps: Amplified reference gene primers provided the basis for estimating nucleated cell counts. Measured with immunoSEQ multiplex PCR; TCRdb has only the in-frame clones, and not every one. V, J and clone size reflect that table, while D and trimming were determined from the DNA. The repertoire holds some 130,000 clones, with around 89% as singletons. Germline CDR1 reads MDHEN; CDR2 reads SYDVKM. This CDR3 is 15 amino acids long. With 5 bases clipped from V and 0 bases from J, the junction kept 6 bases outside the gene matches. The data belong to a study of blood T cell repertoires in COVID-19. Background on the study: Samples taken during acute and convalescent COVID-19 were collected in the United States, Italy and Spain.

The TCR sequence derives from a man aged 50-59 years with acute or convalescent COVID-19. Sequenced material: peripheral blood. J is TRBJ1-1 and V is TRBV28, with 7 bases fitting TRBD1. This CDR3 is CASSDRVTMNTEAFF. The DNA for the CDR3 is TGTGCCAGCAGTGACAGGGTAACTATGAACACTGAAGCTTTCTTT.